These T cell receptor beta chains were read from a single sample in a study of T cells in Graves' hyperthyroidism and ophthalmopathy. TCRdb recomputed calls from the multiplex PCR reads with MiXCR, one row per CDR3 protein. The profile shows around 520,000 distinct CDR3 sequences, 24% of them singletons. The sequencing sample was made of blood. The origin of the receptors is a woman aged 25 to 39 with Graves' ophthalmopathy. CDR3s include the opening cysteine and the closing phenylalanine or tryptophan. Fields, in order: CDR3 length, clone size, D gene, V gene, J gene, CDR3 DNA, CDR3 protein. A D gene is named only where the DNA matches it firmly. The size of a clone is reported for some rows only, either as once, few or many, or as a class for expanded clones.

14	many	.	TRBV12-3/TRBV12-4	TRBJ2-5	TGTGCCAGCAGTTTTCGGGGGCATGGAGAGACCCAGTACTTC	CASSFRGHGETQYF
16	.	.	TRBV14	TRBJ1-2	TGTGCCAGCAGCCAAGATGTCGGCAGGGTTGACTATGGCTACACCTTC	CASSQDVGRVDYGYTF
15	few	.	TRBV4-3	TRBJ1-1	TGCGCCAGCAGCCAAGGGGGGCAGATGAACACTGAAGCTTTCTTT	CASSQGGQMNTEAFF
20	many	.	TRBV4-2	TRBJ1-2	TGTGCCAGCAGCCCCCTGGAAGGAATTACTCTTCTAGGGCATATATATGGCTACACCTTC	CASSPLEGITLLGHIYGYTF
15	.	.	TRBV5-1	TRBJ1-1	TGCGCCAGCAGCTTGATGGGCCAGTCATTCACTGAAGCTTTCTTT	CASSLMGQSFTEAFF
14	many	.	TRBV5-1	TRBJ1-1	TGCGCCAGCAGCGAAAGGACCGGCGACACTGAAGCTTTCTTT	CASSERTGDTEAFF
14	.	.	TRBV28	TRBJ2-5	TGTGCCAGCAGTTTAAAAGTGGGAGGAGAGACCCAGTACTTC	CASSLKVGGETQYF
17	.	.	TRBV24-1	TRBJ1-1	TGTGCCACCAGTGACCTGGAAGTGGGGGCATTTGGGACTGAAGCTTTCTTT	CATSDLEVGAFGTEAFF
14	.	.	TRBV28	TRBJ2-5	TGTGCCAGCATCCCCACCCCAGGGGGGACCGGCCAGTACTTC	CASIPTPGGTGQYF
15	many	.	TRBV7-8	TRBJ1-1	TGTGCCAGCAGCTCCGCCCCTGAACCTAACACTGAAGCTTTCTTT	CASSSAPEPNTEAFF
16	few	TRBD1	TRBV14	TRBJ2-2	TGTGCCAGCAGCCAAGTTGGGACAGGGGACACCGGGGAGCTGTTTTTT	CASSQVGTGDTGELFF
15	many	TRBD1	TRBV2	TRBJ1-1	TGTGCCAGCAGTGAATCAGGGGGCGAGGGCACTGAAGCTTTCTTT	CASSESGGEGTEAFF
16	many	TRBD1	TRBV13	TRBJ2-5	TGTGCCAGCAGCCTGTCGGGACAGGGGGCGAAAGAGACCCAGTACTTC	CASSLSGQGAKETQYF
15	many	TRBD2	TRBV27	TRBJ2-7	TGTGCCAGCAGCCTGTTAGACGGGGGGGCGGTCGAGCAGTACTTC	CASSLLDGGAVEQYF
14	many	.	TRBV5-6	TRBJ1-1	TGTGCCAGCATCCTAGGGAATTCGAACACTGAAGCTTTCTTT	CASILGNSNTEAFF
16	many	.	TRBV5-1	TRBJ1-5	TGCGCCAGCAGCTTGGTTCCGGGACCGGCGGGCCAGCCCCAGCATTTT	CASSLVPGPAGQPQHF
16	many	TRBD2	TRBV7-8	TRBJ2-7	TGTGCCAGCAGCTTACCCGATAGCGGGGACTCCTACGAGCAGTACTTC	CASSLPDSGDSYEQYF
15	many	.	TRBV19	TRBJ1-1	TGTGCCAGTAGTATGCTACAGGTCTGGAACACTGAAGCTTTCTTT	CASSMLQVWNTEAFF
15	.	TRBD1	TRBV2	TRBJ1-2	TGTGCCAGCAGCTACCGGGACAGTGCGAACTATGGCTACACCTTC	CASSYRDSANYGYTF
15	many	.	TRBV6-1	TRBJ1-5	TGTGCCAGCAGCCCCTCCGGGACTAGCAATCAGCCCCAGCATTTT	CASSPSGTSNQPQHF
14	many	TRBD1	TRBV20-1	TRBJ1-1	TGCAGTGCTAGACGGGACAGGAGTGGGACTGAAGCTTTCTTT	CSARRDRSGTEAFF
15	.	TRBD2	TRBV19	TRBJ2-7	TGTGCCAGTAGTCCAGCGGGGGGCGCAGTATACGAGCAGTACTTC	CASSPAGGAVYEQYF
13	.	.	TRBV20-1	TRBJ2-7	TGCAGTGCTAGAGCGACCGACACATACGAGCAGTACTTC	CSARATDTYEQYF
16	few	.	TRBV12-3/TRBV12-4	TRBJ2-7	TGTGCCAGCAAACCTGCGGGTACAGGGTTGTCCTACGAGCAGTACTTC	CASKPAGTGLSYEQYF
13	many	.	TRBV7-3	TRBJ2-5	TGTGCCAGCAGCTTCGTAGCAGGAGAGACCCAGTACTTC	CASSFVAGETQYF
16	many	TRBD1	TRBV12-3/TRBV12-4	TRBJ1-2	TGTGCCAGCAGTTTAACGGGACAGTTCTTCCACTATGGCTACACCTTC	CASSLTGQFFHYGYTF
12	.	.	TRBV10-2	TRBJ2-5	TGCGCCAGCAGTGGTACTACGGAGACCCAGTACTTC	CASSGTTETQYF
13	many	.	TRBV6-1	TRBJ1-1	TGTGCCAGCAGGACTGCGGTTGAGGTTGAAGCTTTCTTT	CASRTAVEVEAFF
12	.	.	TRBV28	TRBJ1-5	TGTGCCAGCAGGAGCCCGAATCAGCCCCAGCATTTT	CASRSPNQPQHF
15	.	TRBD1	TRBV30	TRBJ2-2	TGTGCCTGGACGCCGGACAGGGGTTCCACTGGGGAGCTGTTTTTT	CAWTPDRGSTGELFF
13	few	.	TRBV6-1	TRBJ2-5	TGTGCCAGCAGCCTGGGACATGGGGAGACCCAGTACTTC	CASSLGHGETQYF
16	.	.	TRBV30	TRBJ2-6	TGTGCCTGGAGTGTAGCTCGGGCAGTTGGGGCCAACGTCCTGACTTTC	CAWSVARAVGANVLTF
13	many	.	TRBV20-1	TRBJ2-7	TGCAGTGCCCGGGACACCCTCTCCTACGAGCAGTACTTC	CSARDTLSYEQYF
14	.	.	TRBV15	TRBJ2-7	TGTGCCACCAGCAGAGATAAAGCAGTCCGCGAGCAGTACTTC	CATSRDKAVREQYF
15	many	.	TRBV20-1	TRBJ1-1	TGCAGTGCTCCCATCGGGGGCTCGCTAGCCACTGAAGCTTTCTTT	CSAPIGGSLATEAFF
15	many	TRBD1	TRBV7-7	TRBJ2-5	TGTGCTAGCACCAGACTCGGGACAGGGCAAGAGACCCAGTACTTC	CASTRLGTGQETQYF
12	.	.	TRBV7-3	TRBJ1-1	TGTGCCAGCAGCGCTAAGAACACTGAAGCTTTCTTT	CASSAKNTEAFF
14	.	.	TRBV19	TRBJ1-5	TGTGCCAGTAGTCGCGGGACACTCAATCAGCCCCAGCATTTT	CASSRGTLNQPQHF
16	many	TRBD2	TRBV6-5	TRBJ2-3	TGTGCCAGCAGTTACTCTATACGGGGGGGTGCATATACGCAGTATTTT	CASSYSIRGGAYTQYF
16	many	.	TRBV19	TRBJ1-1	TGTGCCAGTAGTATGGGTTGGGGCAGGGTGAACACTGAAGCTTTCTTT	CASSMGWGRVNTEAFF
12	many	.	TRBV12-3/TRBV12-4	TRBJ2-2	TGTGCCAGCAGTCCACATGAGGGAGAGCTGTTTTTT	CASSPHEGELFF
14	many	.	TRBV5-1	TRBJ2-5	TGCGCCAGCAGCTTGGGACGGATAGAAGAGACCCAGTACTTC	CASSLGRIEETQYF